The rows below give T cell receptor beta chains drawn from one sample of a study of shared clonotypes between healthy human individuals. Assay: immunoSEQ multiplex PCR; the TCRdb copy retains only in-frame clones and omits some. The sample has 1 million to 1.3 million clones, roughly 74% seen once; the top ten hold roughly 0.57%. The sample was memory CD4+ T cells from PBMCs. The receptors were sampled from a man younger than 35 in good health. Some clones in this sample may be carry-over from other donors' samples. Both conserved end residues are part of each CDR3. A D gene is named only where the DNA matches it firmly. Where a row states a size, it is once, few, many or the class of an expanded clone; other rows omit it.

CDR3 DNA | CDR3 protein | D gene | clone size | J gene | V gene
TGTGCCAGCAGCCTAAGACAGGGGGCAAGGGGTGGCTACACCTTC | CASSLRQGARGGYTF | TRBD1 | - | TRBJ1-2 | TRBV28
TGTGCCAGCAGTGAAGGAGCGGCTGGGGCCAACGTCCTGACTTTC | CASSEGAAGANVLTF | - | - | TRBJ2-6 | TRBV2
TGCGCCAGCAGCTTGATCCCACAGGGAAGCACAGATACGCAGTATTTT | CASSLIPQGSTDTQYF | - | - | TRBJ2-3 | TRBV5-1
TGTGCCAGCAGCCAAGGTCGGACTAGCGGGAGTTTTGGCACAGATACGCAGTATTTT | CASSQGRTSGSFGTDTQYF | TRBD2 | - | TRBJ2-3 | TRBV4-2
TGTGCCTGGAGTGTGATGGGGGGGACTGGCTACACCTTC | CAWSVMGGTGYTF | - | - | TRBJ1-2 | TRBV30
TGTGCCAGCACCTTAGGGGGGCAAGGGACCCAGTACTTC | CASTLGGQGTQYF | - | - | TRBJ2-5 | TRBV28
TGTGCCAGCTCACCCGTAGGGGGTGACGGGGAGCTGTTTTTT | CASSPVGGDGELFF | - | - | TRBJ2-2 | TRBV18
TGTGCCAGCAGCTTACAGGGCGGCACCATATATTTT | CASSLQGGTIYF | - | few | TRBJ1-3 | TRBV7-2
TGTGCCAGCAGCCAAACCGGATATGGCTACACCTTC | CASSQTGYGYTF | - | - | TRBJ1-2 | TRBV14
TGTGCCAGCAGCCGACAGGGGAACACCGGGGAGCTGTTTTTT | CASSRQGNTGELFF | TRBD1 | - | TRBJ2-2 | TRBV5-4
TGTGCCAGCAGCCAAGATCTTGGGCCCTACCTTCCGTACGAGCAGTACTTC | CASSQDLGPYLPYEQYF | - | few | TRBJ2-7 | TRBV14
TGTGCCAGCAGTTTACAACAGGGGATAGGAAAACTGTTTTTT | CASSLQQGIGKLFF | TRBD1 | many | TRBJ1-4 | TRBV27
TGTGCCAGCAGCCGGGGGGGAGTGGCCCAGTACTTC | CASSRGGVAQYF | TRBD2 | - | TRBJ2-5 | TRBV6-6
TGCAGCGTTGATTGGGGAACGAACACCGGGGAGCTGTTTTTT | CSVDWGTNTGELFF | - | once | TRBJ2-2 | TRBV29-1
TGTGCCAGCAGCACCCGGGACAGATATCAGCCCCAGCATTTT | CASSTRDRYQPQHF | - | - | TRBJ1-5 | TRBV21-1
TGTGCCAGCAGCTCCCAGGGGGGCGGTTACGAGCAGTACTTC | CASSSQGGGYEQYF | - | once | TRBJ2-7 | TRBV7-3
TGCGCCAGCAGCTCGCTCGGACAGAGAAGCACAGATACGCAGTATTTT | CASSSLGQRSTDTQYF | - | - | TRBJ2-3 | TRBV5-1
TGTGCCAGCTCACCAGGAAGGTACGAGCAGTACTTC | CASSPGRYEQYF | - | - | TRBJ2-7 | TRBV18
TGTGCCAGCAGCCAAGTTGGGGGGCGCTTTGACAATGAGCAGTTCTTC | CASSQVGGRFDNEQFF | - | - | TRBJ2-1 | TRBV14
TGTGCCAGCAGTGAGACGGGCAGGGTTGGAAACACCATATATTTT | CASSETGRVGNTIYF | - | - | TRBJ1-3 | TRBV28
TGTGCCAGCAGCCAACCCCGGGACAGGGACACCTACGAGCAGTACTTC | CASSQPRDRDTYEQYF | TRBD1 | - | TRBJ2-7 | TRBV4-2
TGTGCCAGCAGCCCCAGGCCTCGCGGGAGGTTTGATGAGCAGTTCTTC | CASSPRPRGRFDEQFF | TRBD2 | few | TRBJ2-1 | TRBV11-2
TGTGCCAGCACCCCTACGGGGCAGGCCAAAAACATTCAGTACTTC | CASTPTGQAKNIQYF | - | - | TRBJ2-4 | TRBV28
TGTGCCAGCAGCTTGAGGGGGCGGACATTCTATGGCTACACCTTC | CASSLRGRTFYGYTF | TRBD1 | - | TRBJ1-2 | TRBV5-8
TGTGCCAGCAGTCCCGGGGGCGGGAGAACCGGGGAGCTGTTTTTT | CASSPGGGRTGELFF | - | many | TRBJ2-2 | TRBV6-5
TGTGCCAGTAGGGACGGGACTAGCGGAGCTAATGAGCAGTTCTTC | CASRDGTSGANEQFF | TRBD2 | - | TRBJ2-1 | TRBV2
TGTGCCTGGAGCAGCATTAGCGGGGCCACCTACAATGAGCAGTTCTTC | CAWSSISGATYNEQFF | TRBD2 | - | TRBJ2-1 | TRBV30
TGTGCCAGCAGTGAGTCGATGGTAGGGAGCGATGAGCAGTTCTTC | CASSESMVGSDEQFF | - | - | TRBJ2-1 | TRBV2
TGTGCCAGCAGCAAAGTCAGGGAGGGGGAGCTGTTTTTT | CASSKVREGELFF | - | few | TRBJ2-2 | TRBV21-1
TGTGCCTGGGACAGGGAGACCTATGGCTACACCTTC | CAWDRETYGYTF | TRBD1 | - | TRBJ1-2 | TRBV30
TGCAGCGTTGAAGATCACCCTTCGGATGGCTACACCTTC | CSVEDHPSDGYTF | - | - | TRBJ1-2 | TRBV29-1
TGTGCCTGGAGTGTTCAGGGCAGGGAGGCCGGGGAGCTGGTTTTT | CAWSVQGREAGELVF | - | few | TRBJ2-2 | TRBV30
TGCGCCAGCAGCCAACAGGGTATGGAGACCCAGTACTTC | CASSQQGMETQYF | - | - | TRBJ2-5 | TRBV5-1
TGCGCCAGCAGCTTGGGGGTAAATCGAGGGACTAATGAAAAACTGTTTTTT | CASSLGVNRGTNEKLFF | - | - | TRBJ1-4 | TRBV5-1
TGTGCCAGCAGTGACACCGGGTTGGAGGCGGCTCAGTACTTC | CASSDTGLEAAQYF | - | - | TRBJ2-4 | TRBV6-1
TGTGCCAGCAGCCCACAGGGAAATTACTACGAGCAGTACTTC | CASSPQGNYYEQYF | - | - | TRBJ2-7 | TRBV11-2
TGTGCCAGCAGTCCCACCGGGACAGGGAGGCGTGGGCAGTACTTC | CASSPTGTGRRGQYF | TRBD1 | few | TRBJ2-7 | TRBV27
TGTGCCAGCAGCTTAGCGTTGGGCTACGAGCAGTACTTC | CASSLALGYEQYF | - | - | TRBJ2-7 | TRBV7-2
TGTGCCAGCAGCCCCATCACAGGAGGCAATCAGCCCCAGCATTTT | CASSPITGGNQPQHF | - | few | TRBJ1-5 | TRBV5-4
TGCGCCAGCAGTCCCTGGACAGCGAGCTCCTACAATGAGCAGTTCTTC | CASSPWTASSYNEQFF | - | - | TRBJ2-1 | TRBV5-1
TGTGCCAGCAGCCAAGTCAGGCGGGGACTAGCGGACCCGAACACCGGGGAGCTGTTTTTT | CASSQVRRGLADPNTGELFF | TRBD2 | - | TRBJ2-2 | TRBV4-2
TGTGCCAGCAGCTTAGGGGAGCAGGAGGTCACCTTC | CASSLGEQEVTF | - | - | TRBJ1-2 | TRBV7-2
TGCGCCAGCAGCACTGAACAGGGCAGAACTGAAGCTTTCTTT | CASSTEQGRTEAFF | - | - | TRBJ1-1 | TRBV5-1
TGTGCCAGAAGCCCTTCGACAGGGAGAACAGAGCCCCAGCATTTT | CARSPSTGRTEPQHF | TRBD1 | - | TRBJ1-5 | TRBV5-3